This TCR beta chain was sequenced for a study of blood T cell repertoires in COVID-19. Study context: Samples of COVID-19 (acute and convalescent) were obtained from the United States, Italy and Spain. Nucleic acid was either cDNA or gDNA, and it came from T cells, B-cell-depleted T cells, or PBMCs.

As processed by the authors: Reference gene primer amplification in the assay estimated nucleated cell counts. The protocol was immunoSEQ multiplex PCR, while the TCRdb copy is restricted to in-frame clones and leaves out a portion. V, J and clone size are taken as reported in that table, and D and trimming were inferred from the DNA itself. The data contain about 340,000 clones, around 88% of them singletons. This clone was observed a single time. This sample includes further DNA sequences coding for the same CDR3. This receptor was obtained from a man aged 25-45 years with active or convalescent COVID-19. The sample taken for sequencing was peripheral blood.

CDR3 residues: CASSLSTGDLYGYTF. The DNA of the CDR3 is TGCGCCAGCAGCTTGAGTACAGGGGACCTATATGGCTACACCTTC. The chain uses TRBV5-1 and TRBJ1-2; 7 bases line up with TRBD1. With V trimmed by 1 base and J by 5 bases, 8 bases remained unmatched. Looked up from germline, CDR1 is SGHRS and CDR2 is YFSETQ. CDR3 size: 15 residues.